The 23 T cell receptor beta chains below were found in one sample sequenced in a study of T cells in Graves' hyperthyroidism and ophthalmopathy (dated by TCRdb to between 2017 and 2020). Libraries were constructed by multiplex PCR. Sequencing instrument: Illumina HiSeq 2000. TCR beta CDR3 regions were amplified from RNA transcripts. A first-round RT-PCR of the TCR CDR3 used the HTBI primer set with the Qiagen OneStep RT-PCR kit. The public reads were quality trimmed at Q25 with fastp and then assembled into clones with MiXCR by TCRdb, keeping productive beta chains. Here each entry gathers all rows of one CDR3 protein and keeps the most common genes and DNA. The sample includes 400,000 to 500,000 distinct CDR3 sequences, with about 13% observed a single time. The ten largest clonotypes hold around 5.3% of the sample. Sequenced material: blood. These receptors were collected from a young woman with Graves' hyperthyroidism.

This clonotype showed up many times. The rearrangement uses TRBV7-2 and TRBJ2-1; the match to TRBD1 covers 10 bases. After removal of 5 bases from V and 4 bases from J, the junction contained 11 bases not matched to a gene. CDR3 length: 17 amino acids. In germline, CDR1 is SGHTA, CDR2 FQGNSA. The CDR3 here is CASSPVGTGVSYNEQFF. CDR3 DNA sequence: TGTGCCAGCAGCCCAGTCGGGACAGGGGTATCGTACAATGAGCAGTTCTTC.

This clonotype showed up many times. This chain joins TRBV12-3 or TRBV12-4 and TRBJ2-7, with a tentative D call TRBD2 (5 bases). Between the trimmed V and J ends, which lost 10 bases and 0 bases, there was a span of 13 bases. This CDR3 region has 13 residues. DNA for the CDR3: TGTGCCACCGGGGTCAGGACCTCCTACGAGCAGTACTTC. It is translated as CATGVRTSYEQYF.

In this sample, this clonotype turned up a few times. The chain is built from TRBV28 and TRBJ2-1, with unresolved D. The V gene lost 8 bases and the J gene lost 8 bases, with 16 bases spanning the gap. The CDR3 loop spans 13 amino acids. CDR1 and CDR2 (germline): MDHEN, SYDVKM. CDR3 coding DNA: TGTGCCAGCTACGAGAAGCGTTTGGATGAGCAGTTCTTC. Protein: CASYEKRLDEQFF.

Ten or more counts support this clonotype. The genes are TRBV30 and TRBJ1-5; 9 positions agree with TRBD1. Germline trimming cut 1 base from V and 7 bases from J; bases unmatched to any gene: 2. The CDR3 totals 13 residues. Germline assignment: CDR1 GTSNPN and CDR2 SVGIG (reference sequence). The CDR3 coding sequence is TGTGCCTGGAGTGGGACAGGGGCGCAGCCCCAGCATTTT. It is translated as CAWSGTGAQPQHF.

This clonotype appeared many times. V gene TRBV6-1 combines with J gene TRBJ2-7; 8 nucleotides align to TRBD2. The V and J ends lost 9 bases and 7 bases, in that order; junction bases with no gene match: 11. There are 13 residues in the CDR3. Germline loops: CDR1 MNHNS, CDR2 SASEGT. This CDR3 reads CASHPGGSREQYF. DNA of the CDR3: TGTGCCAGTCACCCGGGGGGGTCGAGAGAGCAGTACTTC.

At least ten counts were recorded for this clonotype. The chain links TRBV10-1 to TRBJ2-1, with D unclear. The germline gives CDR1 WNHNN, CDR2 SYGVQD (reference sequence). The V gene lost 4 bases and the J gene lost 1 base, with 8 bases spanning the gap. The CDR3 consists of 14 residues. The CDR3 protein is CASSAEVSYNEQFF. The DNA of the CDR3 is TGCGCCAGCAGTGCCGAGGTATCCTACAATGAGCAGTTCTTC.

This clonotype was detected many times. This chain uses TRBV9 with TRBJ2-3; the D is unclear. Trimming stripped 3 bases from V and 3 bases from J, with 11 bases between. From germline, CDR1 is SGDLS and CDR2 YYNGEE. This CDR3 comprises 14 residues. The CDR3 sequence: CASSEPSTTDTQYF. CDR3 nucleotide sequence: TGTGCCAGCAGCGAGCCATCAACTACAGATACGCAGTATTTT. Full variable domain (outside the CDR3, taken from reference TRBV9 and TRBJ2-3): DSGVTQTPKHLITATGQRVTLRCSPRSGDLSVYWYQQSLDQGLQFLIQYYNGEERAKGNILERFSAQQFPDLHSELNLSSLELGDSALYFCASSEPSTTDTQYFGPGTRLTVL.

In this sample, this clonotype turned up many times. CDR3 residues: CASREGAGYEQYF. As DNA, the CDR3 is TGTGCCAGCAGGGAGGGGGCCGGGTACGAGCAGTACTTC. The chain uses TRBV7-2 and TRBJ2-7, with a weak D call TRBD1 (7 bases). The CDR3 totals 13 residues. Germline V lookup: CDR1 SGHTA, CDR2 FQGNSA. V was pared by 6 bases and J by 4 bases, with 13 bases between.

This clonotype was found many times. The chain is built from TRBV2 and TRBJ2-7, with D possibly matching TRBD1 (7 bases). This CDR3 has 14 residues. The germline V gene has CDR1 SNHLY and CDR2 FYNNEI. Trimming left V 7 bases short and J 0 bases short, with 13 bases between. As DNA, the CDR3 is TGTGCCAGCATGCGGGACAGACGCTCCTACGAGCAGTACTTC. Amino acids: CASMRDRRSYEQYF.

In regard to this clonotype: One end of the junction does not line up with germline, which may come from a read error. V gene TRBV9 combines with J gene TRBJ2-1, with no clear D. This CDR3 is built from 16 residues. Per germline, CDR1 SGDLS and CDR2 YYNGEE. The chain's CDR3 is CASSVVSPTSYNKQFF. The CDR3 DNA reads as TGTGCCAGCAGCGTAGTTAGCCCCACCTCCTACAATAAGCAGTTCTTC.

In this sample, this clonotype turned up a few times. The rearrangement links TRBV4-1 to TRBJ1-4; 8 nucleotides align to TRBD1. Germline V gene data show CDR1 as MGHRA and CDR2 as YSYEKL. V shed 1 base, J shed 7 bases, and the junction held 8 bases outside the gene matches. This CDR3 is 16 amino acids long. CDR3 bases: TGCGCCAGCAGCCAAGGATCCAGGGGGCGGGTTGAAAAACTGTTTTTT. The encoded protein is CASSQGSRGRVEKLFF.

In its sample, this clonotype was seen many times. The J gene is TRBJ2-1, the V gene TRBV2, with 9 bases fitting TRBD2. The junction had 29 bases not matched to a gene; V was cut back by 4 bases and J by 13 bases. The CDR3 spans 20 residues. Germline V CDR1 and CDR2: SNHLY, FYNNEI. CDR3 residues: CASSAIAGEYPRRSTISQFF. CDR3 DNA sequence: TGTGCCAGCAGTGCTATAGCGGGAGAGTACCCCCGCAGATCTACAATTTCCCAGTTCTTC.

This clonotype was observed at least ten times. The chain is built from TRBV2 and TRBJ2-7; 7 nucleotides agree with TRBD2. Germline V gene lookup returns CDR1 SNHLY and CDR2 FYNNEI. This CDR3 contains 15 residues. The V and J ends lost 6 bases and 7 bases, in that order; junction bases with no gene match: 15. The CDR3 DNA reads TGTGCCAGCAGCGGGGGGTTAGCCCCCCTTGGAGAGCAGTACTTC. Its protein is CASSGGLAPLGEQYF.

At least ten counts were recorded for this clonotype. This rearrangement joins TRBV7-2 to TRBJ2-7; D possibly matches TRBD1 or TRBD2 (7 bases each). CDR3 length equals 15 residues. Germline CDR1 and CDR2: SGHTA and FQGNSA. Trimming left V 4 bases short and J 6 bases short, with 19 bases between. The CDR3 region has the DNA TGTGCCAGCAGCTCCGTGACAGGGCCGGGGGGCGAGCAGTACTTC. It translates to CASSSVTGPGGEQYF.

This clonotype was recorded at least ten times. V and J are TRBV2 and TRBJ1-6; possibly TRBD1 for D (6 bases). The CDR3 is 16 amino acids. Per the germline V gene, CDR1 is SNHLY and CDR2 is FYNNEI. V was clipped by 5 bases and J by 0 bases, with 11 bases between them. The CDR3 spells CASSPGQSSYNSPLHF. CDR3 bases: TGTGCCAGCAGTCCTGGACAGAGCTCCTATAATTCACCCCTCCACTTT.

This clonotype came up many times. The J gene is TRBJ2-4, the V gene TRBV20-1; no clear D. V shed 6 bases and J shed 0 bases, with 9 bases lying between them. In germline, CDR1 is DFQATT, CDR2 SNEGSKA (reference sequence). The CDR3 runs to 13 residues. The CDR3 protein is CSARIVAKNIQYF. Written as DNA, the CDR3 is TGCAGTGCGAGAATAGTAGCCAAAAACATTCAGTACTTC.

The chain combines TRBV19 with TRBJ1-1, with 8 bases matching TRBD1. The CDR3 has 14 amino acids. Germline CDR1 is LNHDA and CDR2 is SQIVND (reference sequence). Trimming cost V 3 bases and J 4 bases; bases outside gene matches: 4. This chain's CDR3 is CASSMVTGATEAFF. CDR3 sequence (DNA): TGTGCCAGTAGTATGGTGACAGGGGCCACTGAAGCTTTCTTT.

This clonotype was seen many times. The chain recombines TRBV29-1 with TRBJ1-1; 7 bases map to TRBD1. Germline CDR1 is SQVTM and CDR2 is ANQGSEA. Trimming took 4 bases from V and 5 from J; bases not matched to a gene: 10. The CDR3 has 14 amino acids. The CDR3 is CSVGNRGLGTEAFF. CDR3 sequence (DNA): TGCAGCGTTGGTAACAGGGGACTGGGTACTGAAGCTTTCTTT.

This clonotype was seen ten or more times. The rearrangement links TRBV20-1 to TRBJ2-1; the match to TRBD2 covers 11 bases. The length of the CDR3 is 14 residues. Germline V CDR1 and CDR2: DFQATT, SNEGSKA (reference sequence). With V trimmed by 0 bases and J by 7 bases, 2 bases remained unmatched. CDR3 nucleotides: TGCAGTGCTAGAGAACTAGCGGGAGTGAATGAGCAGTTCTTC. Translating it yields CSARELAGVNEQFF.

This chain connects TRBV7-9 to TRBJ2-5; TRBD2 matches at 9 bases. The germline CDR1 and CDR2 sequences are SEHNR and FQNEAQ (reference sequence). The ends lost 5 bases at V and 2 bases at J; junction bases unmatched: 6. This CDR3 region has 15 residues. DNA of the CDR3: TGTGCCAGCAGCGTGCGACTAGCGGCACAAGAGACCCAGTACTTC. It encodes CASSVRLAAQETQYF.

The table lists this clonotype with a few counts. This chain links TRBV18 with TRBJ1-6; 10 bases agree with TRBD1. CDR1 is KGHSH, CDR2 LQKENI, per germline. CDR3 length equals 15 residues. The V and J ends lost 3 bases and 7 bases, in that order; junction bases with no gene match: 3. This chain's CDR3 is CASSPGTGDNSPLHF. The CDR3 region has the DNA TGTGCCAGCTCACCTGGGACAGGGGACAATTCACCCCTCCACTTT. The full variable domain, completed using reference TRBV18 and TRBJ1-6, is NAGVMQNPRHLVRRRGQEARLRCSPMKGHSHVYWYRQLPEEGLKFMVYLQKENIIDESGMPKERFSAEFPKEGPSILRIQQVVRGDSAAYFCASSPGTGDNSPLHFGNGTRLTVT.

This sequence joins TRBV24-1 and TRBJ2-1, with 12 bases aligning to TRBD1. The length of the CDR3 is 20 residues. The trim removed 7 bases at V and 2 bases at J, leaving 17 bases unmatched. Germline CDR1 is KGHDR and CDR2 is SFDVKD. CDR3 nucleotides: TGTGCCACCAGCCGATCGACGGGACAGGGGGCGCATGGTCCCTACAATGAGCAGTTCTTC. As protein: CATSRSTGQGAHGPYNEQFF.

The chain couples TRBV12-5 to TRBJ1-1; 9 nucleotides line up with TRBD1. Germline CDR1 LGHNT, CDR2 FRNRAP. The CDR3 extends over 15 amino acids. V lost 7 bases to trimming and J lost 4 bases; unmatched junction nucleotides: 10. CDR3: CASVFLGTGTTEAFF. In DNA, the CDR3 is TGTGCTAGTGTTTTCCTTGGGACAGGGACCACTGAAGCTTTCTTT.